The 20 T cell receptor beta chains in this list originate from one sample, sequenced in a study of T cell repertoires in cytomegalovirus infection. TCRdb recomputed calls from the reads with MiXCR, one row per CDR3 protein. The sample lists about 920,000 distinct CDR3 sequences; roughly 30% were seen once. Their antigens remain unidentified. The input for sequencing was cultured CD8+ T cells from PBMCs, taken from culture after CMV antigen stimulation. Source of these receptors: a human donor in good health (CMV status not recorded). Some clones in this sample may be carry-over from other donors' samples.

CDR3 coding DNA: TGCAGTCCCCTCCCGGAGGGCGCGGGACATGGCTACACCTTC. It specifies CSPLPEGAGHGYTF. The chain uses TRBV20-1 and TRBJ1-2; TRBD1 is a possible D gene (5 bases). CDR3 length equals 14 residues. Germline CDR1 DFQATT, CDR2 SNEGSKA (reference sequence). The germline V and J ends were trimmed by 8 bases and 6 bases, with 22 bases remaining between them.

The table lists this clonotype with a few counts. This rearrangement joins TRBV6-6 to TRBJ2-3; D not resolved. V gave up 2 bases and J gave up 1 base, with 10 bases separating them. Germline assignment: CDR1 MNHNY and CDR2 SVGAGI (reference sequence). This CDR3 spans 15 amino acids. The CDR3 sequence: CASSYVPGGTDTQYF. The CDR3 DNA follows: TGTGCCAGCAGTTACGTCCCCGGAGGCACAGATACGCAGTATTTT.

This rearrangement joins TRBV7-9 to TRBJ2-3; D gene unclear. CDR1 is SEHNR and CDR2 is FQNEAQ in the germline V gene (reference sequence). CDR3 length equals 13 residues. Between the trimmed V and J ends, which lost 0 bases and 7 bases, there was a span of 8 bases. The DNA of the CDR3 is TGTGCCAGCAGCTTAGCCGATTGGAATACGCAGTATTTT. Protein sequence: CASSLADWNTQYF.

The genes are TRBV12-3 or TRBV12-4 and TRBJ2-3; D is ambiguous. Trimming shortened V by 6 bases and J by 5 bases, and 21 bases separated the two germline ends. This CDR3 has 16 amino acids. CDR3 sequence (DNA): TGTGCCAGCAGGCTCCCGGCCAGCTTGAACGGAGATACGCAGTATTTT. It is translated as CASRLPASLNGDTQYF.

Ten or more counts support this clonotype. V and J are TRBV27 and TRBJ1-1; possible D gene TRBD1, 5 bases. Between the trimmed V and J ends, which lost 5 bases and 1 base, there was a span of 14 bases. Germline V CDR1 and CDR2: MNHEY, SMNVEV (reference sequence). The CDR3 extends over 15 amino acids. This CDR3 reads CASSPGKGKNTEAFF. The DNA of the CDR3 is TGTGCCAGCAGTCCAGGAAAGGGGAAGAACACTGAAGCTTTCTTT.

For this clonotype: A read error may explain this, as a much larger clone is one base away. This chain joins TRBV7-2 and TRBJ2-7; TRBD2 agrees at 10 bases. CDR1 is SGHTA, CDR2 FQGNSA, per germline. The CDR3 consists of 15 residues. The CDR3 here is CANSFLAGGAYEQYF. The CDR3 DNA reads TGTGCCAACAGCTTCTTAGCGGGGGGAGCCTACGAGCAGTACTTC.

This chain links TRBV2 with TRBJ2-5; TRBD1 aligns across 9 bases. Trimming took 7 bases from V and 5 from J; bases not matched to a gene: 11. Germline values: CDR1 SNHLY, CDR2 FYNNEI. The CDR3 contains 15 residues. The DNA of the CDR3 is TGTGCCAGCATTACCGGGACAGGGTACTACGAGACCCAGTACTTC. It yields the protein CASITGTGYYETQYF. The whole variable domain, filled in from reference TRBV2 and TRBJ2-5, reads EPEVTQTPSHQVTQMGQEVILRCVPISNHLYFYWYRQILGQKVEFLVSFYNNEISEKSEIFDDQFSVERPDGSNFTLKIRSTKLEDSAMYFCASITGTGYYETQYFGPGTRLLVL.

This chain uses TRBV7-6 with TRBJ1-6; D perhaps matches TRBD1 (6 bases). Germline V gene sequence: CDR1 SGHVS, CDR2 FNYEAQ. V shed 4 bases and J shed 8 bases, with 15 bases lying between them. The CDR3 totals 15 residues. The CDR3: CASSSEGGIYSPLHF. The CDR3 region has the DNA TGTGCCAGCAGCTCGGAGGGGGGCATTTATTCACCCCTCCACTTT.

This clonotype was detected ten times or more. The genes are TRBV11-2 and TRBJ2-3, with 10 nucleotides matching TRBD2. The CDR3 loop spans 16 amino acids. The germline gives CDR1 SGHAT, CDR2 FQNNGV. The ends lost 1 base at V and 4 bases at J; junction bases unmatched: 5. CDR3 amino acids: CASSLGRAGGPDTQYF. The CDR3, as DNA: TGTGCCAGCAGCTTAGGGAGAGCGGGGGGGCCAGATACGCAGTATTTT.

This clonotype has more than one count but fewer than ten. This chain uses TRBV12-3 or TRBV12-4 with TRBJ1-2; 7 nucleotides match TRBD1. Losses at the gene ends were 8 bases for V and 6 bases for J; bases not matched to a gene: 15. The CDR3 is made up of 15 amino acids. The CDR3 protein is CASLDRKFWANGYTF. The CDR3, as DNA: TGTGCCAGCTTGGACAGGAAGTTTTGGGCTAATGGCTACACCTTC.

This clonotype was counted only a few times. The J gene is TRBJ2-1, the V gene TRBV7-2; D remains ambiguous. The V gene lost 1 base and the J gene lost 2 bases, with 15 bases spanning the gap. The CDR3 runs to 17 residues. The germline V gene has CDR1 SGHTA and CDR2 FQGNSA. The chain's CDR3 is CASSLDRGPLPYNEQFF. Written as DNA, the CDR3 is TGTGCCAGCAGCTTAGACAGAGGACCTCTACCCTACAATGAGCAGTTCTTC.

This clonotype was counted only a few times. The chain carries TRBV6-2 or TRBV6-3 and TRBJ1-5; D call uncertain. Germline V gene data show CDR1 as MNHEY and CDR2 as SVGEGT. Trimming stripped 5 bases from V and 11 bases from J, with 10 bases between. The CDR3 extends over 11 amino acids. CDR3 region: CASSNSGTQHF. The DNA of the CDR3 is TGTGCCAGCAGTAACAGCGGGACCCAGCATTTT.

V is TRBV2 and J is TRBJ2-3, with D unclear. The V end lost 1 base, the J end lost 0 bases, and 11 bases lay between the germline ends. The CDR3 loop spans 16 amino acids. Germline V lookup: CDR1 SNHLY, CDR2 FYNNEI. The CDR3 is CASSEGYWGSTDTQYF. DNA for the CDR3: TGTGCCAGCAGTGAAGGCTATTGGGGAAGCACAGATACGCAGTATTTT.

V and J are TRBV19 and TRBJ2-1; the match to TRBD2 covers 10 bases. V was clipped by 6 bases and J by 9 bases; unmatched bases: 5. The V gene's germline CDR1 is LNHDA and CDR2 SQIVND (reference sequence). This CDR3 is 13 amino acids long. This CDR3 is CASSEAGGLEQFF. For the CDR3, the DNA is TGTGCCAGTAGCGAAGCGGGGGGGCTTGAGCAGTTCTTC.

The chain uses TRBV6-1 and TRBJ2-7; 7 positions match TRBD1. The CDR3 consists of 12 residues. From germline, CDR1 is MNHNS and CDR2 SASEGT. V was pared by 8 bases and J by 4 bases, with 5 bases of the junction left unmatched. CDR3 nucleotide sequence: TGTGCCAGCCCTTCGACAGGGTACGAGCAGTACTTC. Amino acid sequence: CASPSTGYEQYF.

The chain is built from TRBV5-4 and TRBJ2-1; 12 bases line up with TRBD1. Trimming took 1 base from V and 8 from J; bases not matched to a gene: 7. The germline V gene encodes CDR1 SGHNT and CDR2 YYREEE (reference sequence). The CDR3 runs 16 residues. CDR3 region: CASSLSWDRGLDEQFF. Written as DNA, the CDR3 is TGTGCCAGCAGCTTGTCTTGGGACAGGGGGCTGGATGAGCAGTTCTTC.

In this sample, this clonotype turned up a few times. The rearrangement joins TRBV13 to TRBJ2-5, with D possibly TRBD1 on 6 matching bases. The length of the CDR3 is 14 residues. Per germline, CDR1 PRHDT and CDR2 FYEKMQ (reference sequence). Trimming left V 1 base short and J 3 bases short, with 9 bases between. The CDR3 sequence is CASSLVGAEETQYF. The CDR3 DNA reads TGTGCCAGCAGCTTAGTGGGGGCGGAAGAGACCCAGTACTTC.

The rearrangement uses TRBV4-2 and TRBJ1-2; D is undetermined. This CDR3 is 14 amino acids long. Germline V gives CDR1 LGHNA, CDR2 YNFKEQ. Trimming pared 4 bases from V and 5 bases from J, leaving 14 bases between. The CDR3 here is CASSPRRREYGYTF. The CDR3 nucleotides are TGTGCCAGCAGCCCCCGGCGGCGGGAGTATGGCTACACCTTC.

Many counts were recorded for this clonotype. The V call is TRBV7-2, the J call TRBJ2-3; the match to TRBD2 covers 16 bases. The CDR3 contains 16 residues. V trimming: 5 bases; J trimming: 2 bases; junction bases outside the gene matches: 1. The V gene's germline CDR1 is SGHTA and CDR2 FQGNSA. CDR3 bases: TGTGCCAGCAGCGGGACTAGCGGGGGGGTCACAGATACGCAGTATTTT. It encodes CASSGTSGGVTDTQYF.

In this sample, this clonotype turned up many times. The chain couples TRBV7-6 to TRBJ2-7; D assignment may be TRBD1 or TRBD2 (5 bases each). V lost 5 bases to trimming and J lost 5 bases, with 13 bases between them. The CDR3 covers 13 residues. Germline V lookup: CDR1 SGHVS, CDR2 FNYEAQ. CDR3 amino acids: CASSNRDADEQYV. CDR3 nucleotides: TGTGCCAGCAGCAACCGGGACGCAGACGAGCAGTACGTC.